These T cell receptor beta chains were read from a single sample in a study of blood T cell repertoires in COVID-19. Repertoires were generated with immunoSEQ multiplex PCR, while TCRdb's copy carries only in-frame clones and drops some. The data hold some 230,000 clones, with 75% to 85% observed a single time. Material: peripheral blood. The receptors were sampled from a woman aged 50 to 60 with acute or convalescent COVID-19. CDR3s include the opening cysteine and the closing phenylalanine or tryptophan. D genes are given only for firm matches. Expanded clones get a size class; other rows say once, few or many, or leave the size out.

V	D	size	J	DNA	CDR3
TRBV5-1	NA	NA	TRBJ2-5	TGCGCCAGCAGCCGGGAGAACCAAGAGACCCAGTACTTC	CASSRENQETQYF
TRBV9	NA	NA	TRBJ2-1	TGTGCCAGCAGCGTACGGGGTCATCCTTATGAGCAGTTCTTC	CASSVRGHPYEQFF
TRBV3-1/TRBV3-2	NA	NA	TRBJ1-1	TGTGCCAGCAGCCCTACCCCAGGAAGTTACACTGAAGCTTTCTTT	CASSPTPGSYTEAFF
TRBV9	TRBD2	NA	TRBJ2-2	TGTGCCAGCAGCGTAGCGAGCGGGGGTACCGGGGAGCTGTTTTTT	CASSVASGGTGELFF
TRBV4-2	TRBD1	NA	TRBJ2-2	TGTGCCAGCAGCCAATATACCGGGACAGGGAGCACCGGGGAGCTGTTTTTT	CASSQYTGTGSTGELFF
TRBV6-5	TRBD2	NA	TRBJ2-2	TGTGCCAGTAGACTAGCGGGGGATACCGGGGAGCTGTTTTTT	CASRLAGDTGELFF
TRBV30	TRBD2	NA	TRBJ2-3	TGTGCCTGGAAGGCTAGCGGGGGAGTTGATACGCAGTATTTT	CAWKASGGVDTQYF
TRBV12-3/TRBV12-4	NA	NA	TRBJ1-5	TGTGCCAGCAGTTTCGGGGGAGGTCAGCCCCAGCATTTT	CASSFGGGQPQHF
TRBV4-3	TRBD1	NA	TRBJ1-2	TGCGCCAGCAGCCACATGGGGACAGGGGGGGACTATGGCTACACCTTC	CASSHMGTGGDYGYTF
TRBV2	NA	NA	TRBJ2-1	TGTGCCAGCAGTGCTGGACTTTTCTCCTACAATGAGCAGTTCTTC	CASSAGLFSYNEQFF
TRBV15	TRBD1	NA	TRBJ2-7	TGTGCCACCAGCAGAGATCCAGGGGGCTTCGAGCAGTACTTC	CATSRDPGGFEQYF
TRBV10-3	TRBD1	NA	TRBJ2-2	TGTGCCATCAACTCACGGCCGGGCAGGGGGCGAGGGACCGGGGAGCTGTTTTTT	CAINSRPGRGRGTGELFF
TRBV11-2	TRBD2	NA	TRBJ2-3	TGTGCCAGCAGAAATAGCGGGAGGGGGGGCACAGATACGCAGTATTTT	CASRNSGRGGTDTQYF
TRBV7-2	NA	NA	TRBJ2-1	TGTGCCAGCAGCTTAGTTGAGGCTGCCAATGAGCAGTTCTTC	CASSLVEAANEQFF
TRBV7-3	TRBD1	NA	TRBJ1-3	TGTGCCAGCAGCTTACGGGCACAGGGGGCAGGCGGAAACACCATATATTTT	CASSLRAQGAGGNTIYF
TRBV18	NA	once	TRBJ1-2	TGTGCCAGCTCACTCGACAGAAACTATGGCTACACCTTC	CASSLDRNYGYTF
TRBV2	TRBD1	NA	TRBJ1-2	TGTGCCAGCAGGGAGGGACAGGGAAGCTATGGCTACACCTTC	CASREGQGSYGYTF
TRBV9	NA	NA	TRBJ1-5	TGTGCCAGCAGCGTAGACGGACAGCCGAATCAGCCCCAGCATTTT	CASSVDGQPNQPQHF
TRBV28	NA	NA	TRBJ1-5	TGTGCCAGCGGTACAGGGACCTATAGCAATCAGCCCCAGCATTTT	CASGTGTYSNQPQHF
TRBV20-1	TRBD2	NA	TRBJ2-2	TGCAGTGCTAGTCCTAGCGGGGAGCCCCGATTCGTCACCGGGGAGCTGTTTTTT	CSASPSGEPRFVTGELFF
TRBV2	NA	NA	TRBJ2-5	TGTGCCAGCAGTGTCGGACTTGGCGGGGAGACCCAGTACTTC	CASSVGLGGETQYF
TRBV9	TRBD2	NA	TRBJ2-7	TGTGCCAGCAGCAGCGGGGGGGCGTACGAGCAGTACTTC	CASSSGGAYEQYF
TRBV6-2/TRBV6-3	NA	NA	TRBJ1-5	TGTGCCAGCAGTTACGGAGGCAATCAGCCCCAGCATTTT	CASSYGGNQPQHF
TRBV10-2	NA	NA	TRBJ1-5	TGCGCCAGCACCCAGGGAGGTTATCAGCCCCAGCATTTT	CASTQGGYQPQHF
TRBV27	NA	NA	TRBJ2-5	TGTGCCAGCAGTTTCTCTGAGACCCAGTACTTC	CASSFSETQYF
TRBV19	TRBD1	NA	TRBJ1-5	TGTGCCAGTATGGGGCTGGCAGGGGGCTCGTATAGCAATCAGCCCCAGCATTTT	CASMGLAGGSYSNQPQHF
TRBV30	NA	NA	TRBJ2-1	TGTGCCTGGAGTAAGGACTCCAAGAGCTCCTACAATGAGCAGTTCTTC	CAWSKDSKSSYNEQFF
TRBV5-5	TRBD1	NA	TRBJ2-2	TGTGCCAGCAGCTTACAACAGGGGGGGAACACCGGGGAGCTGTTTTTT	CASSLQQGGNTGELFF
TRBV28	NA	NA	TRBJ2-7	TGTGCCAGCAGCACCCACAGGGTTGGCGAGCAGTACTTC	CASSTHRVGEQYF
TRBV7-2	TRBD2	NA	TRBJ2-3	TGTGCCAGCAGCCCGGGACTAGCGGGGGGCCGGGGGGGCACAGATACGCAGTATTTT	CASSPGLAGGRGGTDTQYF
TRBV5-6	TRBD1	once	TRBJ2-7	TGTGCCAGCAGCTTCTTTGACAGGGACTACGAGCAGTACTTC	CASSFFDRDYEQYF
TRBV7-2	NA	once	TRBJ1-2	TGTGCCAGCAGCTTAGGAGCAGGCACGGAGGATCGCGGCTACACCTTC	CASSLGAGTEDRGYTF
TRBV6-2/TRBV6-3	TRBD2	few	TRBJ2-5	TGTGCCAGCAGTTACTCGTTTAGCGGGGGTGAGACCCAGTACTTC	CASSYSFSGGETQYF
TRBV4-1	TRBD1	NA	TRBJ1-3	TGCGCCAGCAGCCAAGAACCCCTTTTAATGGGACAGAGCTCTGGAAACACCATATATTTT	CASSQEPLLMGQSSGNTIYF
TRBV28	NA	NA	TRBJ1-1	TGTGCCAGCTTACCCCAAGGGGGGGCCTTGAACACTGAAGCTTTCTTT	CASLPQGGALNTEAFF
TRBV28	TRBD1	once	TRBJ2-7	TGTGCCAGCAGTTTATTGGCAGGGGGCAACGAGCAGTACTTC	CASSLLAGGNEQYF
TRBV19	TRBD1	NA	TRBJ2-1	TGTGCCAGTCGGGACAGGGACTACAATGAGCAGTTCTTC	CASRDRDYNEQFF
TRBV3-1/TRBV3-2	NA	few	TRBJ1-1	TGTGCCAGCAGCCAAGCTGTAATCGCGATTGAAGCTTTCTTT	CASSQAVIAIEAFF
TRBV10-1	NA	NA	TRBJ1-1	TGCGCCAGCAGTGTGTCGAGGGATGCTGAAGCTTTCTTT	CASSVSRDAEAFF
TRBV7-6	TRBD1	few	TRBJ2-3	TGTGCCAGCAGCCCAACCTGGACAGGGGGCGCAACAGATACGCAGTATTTT	CASSPTWTGGATDTQYF
TRBV11-2	NA	NA	TRBJ2-7	TGTGCCAGCAGCTTCGAAATCACAGGGTACGAGCAGTACTTC	CASSFEITGYEQYF
TRBV18	TRBD1	NA	TRBJ1-6	TGTGCCAGCTCTCAGACAGGGAGCTCCTATAATTCACCCCTCCACTTT	CASSQTGSSYNSPLHF